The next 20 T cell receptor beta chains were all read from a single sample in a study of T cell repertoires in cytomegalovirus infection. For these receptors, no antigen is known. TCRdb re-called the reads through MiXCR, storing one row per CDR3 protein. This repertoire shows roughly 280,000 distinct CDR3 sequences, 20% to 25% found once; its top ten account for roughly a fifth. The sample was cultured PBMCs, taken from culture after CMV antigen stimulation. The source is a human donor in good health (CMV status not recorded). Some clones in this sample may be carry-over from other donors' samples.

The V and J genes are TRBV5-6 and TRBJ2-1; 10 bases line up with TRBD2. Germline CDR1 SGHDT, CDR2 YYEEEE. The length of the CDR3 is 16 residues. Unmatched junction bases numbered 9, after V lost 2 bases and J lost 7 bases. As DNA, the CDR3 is TGTGCCAGCAGCTTTTATTCTAGCGGGAGTCGAAATGAGCAGTTCTTC. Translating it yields CASSFYSSGSRNEQFF.

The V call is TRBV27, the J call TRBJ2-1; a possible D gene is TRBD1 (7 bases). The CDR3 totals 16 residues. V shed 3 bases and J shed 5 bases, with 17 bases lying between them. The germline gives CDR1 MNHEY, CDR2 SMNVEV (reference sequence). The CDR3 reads CASSFGGGTPDNEQFF. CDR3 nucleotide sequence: TGTGCCAGCAGTTTTGGAGGGGGCACTCCGGACAATGAGCAGTTCTTC.

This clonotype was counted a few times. CDR3 coding DNA: TGCGCCAGCAGCCAAGATATCCGGGAGAGGTTAGAGACCCAGTACTTC. This codes for CASSQDIRERLETQYF. The chain combines TRBV4-3 with TRBJ2-5; TRBD2 is a possible D gene (6 bases). Germline CDR1 is LGHNA and CDR2 is YSLEER. This CDR3 region has 16 residues. V was trimmed by 0 bases and J by 4 bases, leaving 15 bases between them.

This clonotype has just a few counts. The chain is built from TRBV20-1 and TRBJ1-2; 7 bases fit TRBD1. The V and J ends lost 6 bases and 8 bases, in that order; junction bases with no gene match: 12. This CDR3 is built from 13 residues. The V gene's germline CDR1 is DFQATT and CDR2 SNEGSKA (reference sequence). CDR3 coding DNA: TGCAGTGCAAGACAGGGTCATGGTGTAGGCTACACCTTC. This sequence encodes CSARQGHGVGYTF.

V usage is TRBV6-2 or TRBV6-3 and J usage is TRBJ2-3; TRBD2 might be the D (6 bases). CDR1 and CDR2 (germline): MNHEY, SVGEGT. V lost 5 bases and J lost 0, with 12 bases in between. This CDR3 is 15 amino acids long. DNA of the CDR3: TGTGCCAGCAGTCGGGGAGGTAGAAGCACAGATACGCAGTATTTT. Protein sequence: CASSRGGRSTDTQYF.

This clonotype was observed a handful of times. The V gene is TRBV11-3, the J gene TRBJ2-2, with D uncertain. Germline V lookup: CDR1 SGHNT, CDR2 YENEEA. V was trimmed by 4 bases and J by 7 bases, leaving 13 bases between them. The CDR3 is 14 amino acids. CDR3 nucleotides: TGTGCCAGCAGCTATTGGGCCTTCCGCGGGGAGCTGTTTTTT. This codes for CASSYWAFRGELFF. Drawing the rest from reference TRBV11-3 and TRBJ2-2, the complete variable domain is EAGVVQSPRYKIIEKKQPVAFWCNPISGHNTLYWYLQNLGQGPELLIRYENEEAVDDSQLPKDRFSAERLKGVDSTLKIQPAELGDSAVYLCASSYWAFRGELFFGEGSRLTVL.

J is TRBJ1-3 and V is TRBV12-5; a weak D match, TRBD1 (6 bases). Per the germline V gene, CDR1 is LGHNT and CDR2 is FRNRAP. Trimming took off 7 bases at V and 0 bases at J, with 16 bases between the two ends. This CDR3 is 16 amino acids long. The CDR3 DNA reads TGTGCTAGTGTCCGGGACACAGCAAACTCTGGAAACACCATATATTTT. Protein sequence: CASVRDTANSGNTIYF.

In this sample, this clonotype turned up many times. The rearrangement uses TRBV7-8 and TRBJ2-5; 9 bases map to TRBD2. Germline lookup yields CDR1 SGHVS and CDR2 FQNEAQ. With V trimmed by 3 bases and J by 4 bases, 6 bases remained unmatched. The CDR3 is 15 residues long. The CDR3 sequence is CASSLVGGRGETQYF. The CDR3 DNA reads TGTGCCAGCAGCTTGGTTGGCGGGAGGGGAGAGACCCAGTACTTC.

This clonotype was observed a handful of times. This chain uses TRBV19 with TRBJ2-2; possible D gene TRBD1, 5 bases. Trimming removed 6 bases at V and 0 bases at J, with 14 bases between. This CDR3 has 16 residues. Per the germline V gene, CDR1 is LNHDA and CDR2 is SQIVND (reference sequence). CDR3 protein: CASRRFQGANTGELFF. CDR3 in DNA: TGTGCCAGTAGAAGGTTTCAGGGCGCGAACACCGGGGAGCTGTTTTTT.

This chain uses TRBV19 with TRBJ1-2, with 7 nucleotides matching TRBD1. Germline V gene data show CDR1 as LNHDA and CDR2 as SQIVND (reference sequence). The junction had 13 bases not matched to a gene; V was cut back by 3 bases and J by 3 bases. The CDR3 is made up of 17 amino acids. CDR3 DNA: TGTGCCAGTAGTATGCGACGAGCGGACAGGAGGGACTATGGCTACACCTTC. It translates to CASSMRRADRRDYGYTF.

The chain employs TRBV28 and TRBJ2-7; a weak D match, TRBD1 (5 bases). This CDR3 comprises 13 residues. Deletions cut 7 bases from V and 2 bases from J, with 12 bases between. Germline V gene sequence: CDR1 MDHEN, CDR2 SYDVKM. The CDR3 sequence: CASKDNRPYEQYF. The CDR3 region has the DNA TGTGCCAGCAAGGATAACAGGCCCTACGAGCAGTACTTC.

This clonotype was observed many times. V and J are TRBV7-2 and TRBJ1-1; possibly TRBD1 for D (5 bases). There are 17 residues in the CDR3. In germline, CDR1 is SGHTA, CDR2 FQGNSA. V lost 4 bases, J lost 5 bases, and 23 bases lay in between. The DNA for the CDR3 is TGTGCCAGCAGCTCCGGTATGAGGGGCAGGGTTGGTACTGAAGCTTTCTTT. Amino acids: CASSSGMRGRVGTEAFF.

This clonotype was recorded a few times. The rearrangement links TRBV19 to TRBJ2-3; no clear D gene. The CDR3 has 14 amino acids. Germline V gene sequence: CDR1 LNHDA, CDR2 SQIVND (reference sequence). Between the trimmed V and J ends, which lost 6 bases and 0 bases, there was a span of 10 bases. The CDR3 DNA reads TGTGCCAGTAGGCTAACACAAAGCACAGATACGCAGTATTTT. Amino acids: CASRLTQSTDTQYF.

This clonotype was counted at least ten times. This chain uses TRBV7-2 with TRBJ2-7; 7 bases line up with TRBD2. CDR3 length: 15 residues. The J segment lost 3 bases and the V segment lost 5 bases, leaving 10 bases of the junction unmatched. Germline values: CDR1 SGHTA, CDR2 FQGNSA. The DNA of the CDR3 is TGTGCCAGCAGCCCCAGTTGGCGGGAGAACTACGAGCAGTACTTC. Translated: CASSPSWRENYEQYF. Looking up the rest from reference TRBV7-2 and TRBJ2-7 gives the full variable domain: GAGVSQSPSNKVTEKGKDVELRCDPISGHTALYWYRQSLGQGLEFLIYFQGNSAPDKSGLPSDRFSAERTGGSVSTLTIQRTQQEDSAVYLCASSPSWRENYEQYFGPGTRLTVT.

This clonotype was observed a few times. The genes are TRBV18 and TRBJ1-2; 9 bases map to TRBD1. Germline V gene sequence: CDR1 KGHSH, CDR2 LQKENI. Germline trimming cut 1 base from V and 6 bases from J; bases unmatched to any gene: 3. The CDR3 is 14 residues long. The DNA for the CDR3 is TGTGCCAGCTCACCACTGGGACAGGGACATGGCTACACCTTC. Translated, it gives CASSPLGQGHGYTF.

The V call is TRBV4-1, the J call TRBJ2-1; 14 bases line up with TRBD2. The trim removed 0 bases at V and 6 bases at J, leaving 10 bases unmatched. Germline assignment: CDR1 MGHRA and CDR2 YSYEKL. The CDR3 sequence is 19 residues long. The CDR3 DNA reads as TGCGCCAGCAGCCAAGACCCAGGGACTAGCGGGAGACTCAGCAATGAGCAGTTCTTC. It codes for CASSQDPGTSGRLSNEQFF.

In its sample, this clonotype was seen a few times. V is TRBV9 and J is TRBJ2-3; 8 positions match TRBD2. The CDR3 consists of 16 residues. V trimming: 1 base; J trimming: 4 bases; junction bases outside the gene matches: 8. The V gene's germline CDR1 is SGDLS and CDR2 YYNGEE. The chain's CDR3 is CASSVFEREIADTQYF. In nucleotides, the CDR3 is TGTGCCAGCAGCGTATTCGAGCGGGAGATAGCAGATACGCAGTATTTT.

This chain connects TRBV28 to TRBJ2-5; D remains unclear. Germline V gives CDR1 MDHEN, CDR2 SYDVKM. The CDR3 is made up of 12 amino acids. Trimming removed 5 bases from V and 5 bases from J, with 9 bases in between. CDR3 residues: CASSHPEETQYF. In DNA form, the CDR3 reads TGTGCCAGCAGTCACCCCGAGGAGACCCAGTACTTC.

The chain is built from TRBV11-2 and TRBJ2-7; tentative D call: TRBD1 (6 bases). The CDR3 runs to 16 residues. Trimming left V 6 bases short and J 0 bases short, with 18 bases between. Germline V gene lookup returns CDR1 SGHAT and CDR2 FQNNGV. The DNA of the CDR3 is TGTGCCAGCAGGCCGGGATCCGGGACACTCTCCTACGAGCAGTACTTC. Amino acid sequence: CASRPGSGTLSYEQYF.

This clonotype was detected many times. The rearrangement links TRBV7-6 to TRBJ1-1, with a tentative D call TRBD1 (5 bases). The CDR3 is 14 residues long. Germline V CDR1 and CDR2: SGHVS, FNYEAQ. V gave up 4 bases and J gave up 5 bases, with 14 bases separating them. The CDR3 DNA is TGTGCCAGCAGCTCGGGGACTCTCAAGACTGAAGCTTTCTTT. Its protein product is CASSSGTLKTEAFF.